This TCR beta chain was recorded in a study of beta chain features in type 1 diabetes. This CDR3 is 14 amino acids long. V trimming: 0 bases; J trimming: 4 bases; junction bases outside the gene matches: 5. CDR1 and CDR2 from the germline V gene are GTSNPN and SVGIG (reference sequence). Sequenced material consisted of expressed TCRB transcripts (all of the isolated RNA was reverse transcribed). The data were produced by immunoSEQ multiplex PCR, yet TCRdb's version contains in-frame clones alone and is incomplete. The sample has under 300,000 clones, 8% seen once. The rearrangement uses TRBV30 and TRBJ1-2; 7 positions agree with TRBD1. Sequencing input: central memory CD4+ T cells from blood. This TCR was sampled from a woman aged 18-29 years in good health. In nucleotides, the CDR3 is TGTGCCTGGAGTGTCGGGGACAGCCTCTATGGCTACACCTTC. This encodes CAWSVGDSLYGYTF.